Presented here are 7 T cell receptor beta chains from one specimen sequenced in a study of T-cell reconstitution after alpha-beta-depleted transplantation in children. Unique molecular identifiers were incorporated when the TCRbeta library was constructed. TCRdb reanalysed the PCR reads using MiXCR and keeps one entry per CDR3 protein. The sample contains approximately 350,000 distinct CDR3 sequences, under 20% of which appear only once. Sequences were derived from PBMCs, mostly from graft donor cells, sampled 360 days after TCRalphabeta/CD19-depleted stem cell transplant. The receptors stem from a male patient aged 2 to 10 who had a stem cell transplant for acute lymphoblastic leukemia, so the T cells may come from the graft donor.

The chain joins TRBV27 to TRBJ2-7, with 8 bases identical to TRBD1. Germline CDR1 reads MNHEY; CDR2 reads SMNVEV (reference sequence). This CDR3 region has 15 residues. The trim removed 0 bases at V and 3 bases at J, leaving 4 bases unmatched. In DNA form, the CDR3 reads TGTGCCAGCAGTTTATCGGGGACAGGCTACTACGAGCAGTACTTC. Its translation: CASSLSGTGYYEQYF.

This clonotype was observed a few times. This chain uses TRBV5-1 with TRBJ2-2; 9 bases align to TRBD1. The germline CDR1 and CDR2 sequences are SGHRS and YFSETQ. The length of the CDR3 is 17 residues. V was clipped by 2 bases and J by 0 bases; unmatched bases: 5. The CDR3 bases are TGCGCCAGCAGCTTCCAGGACAGGGGCCCGAACACCGGGGAGCTGTTTTTT. It is translated as CASSFQDRGPNTGELFF. Using reference TRBV5-1 and TRBJ2-2 for the parts outside the CDR3, the full variable domain is KAGVTQTPRYLIKTRGQQVTLSCSPISGHRSVSWYQQTPGQGLQFLFEYFSETQRNKGNFPGRFSGRQFSNSRSEMNVSTLELGDSALYLCASSFQDRGPNTGELFFGEGSRLTVL.

The CDR3 loop reads CSASVPGGSPSLETQYF. The CDR3 DNA sequence: TGCAGTGCTAGTGTGCCAGGGGGCTCCCCTTCCCTAGAGACCCAGTACTTC. The V and J genes are TRBV20-1 and TRBJ2-5; 8 bases match TRBD1. The trim removed 3 bases at V and 4 bases at J, leaving 16 bases unmatched. This CDR3 has 17 residues. From germline, CDR1 is DFQATT and CDR2 SNEGSKA (reference sequence).

There are a few counts of this clonotype. DNA for the CDR3: TGCAGTGCATCGACAGGGCCTAGGAACGAGCAGTACTTC. Protein sequence: CSASTGPRNEQYF. V gene TRBV20-1 combines with J gene TRBJ2-7; 7 bases are shared with TRBD1. Germline assignment: CDR1 DFQATT and CDR2 SNEGSKA (reference sequence). V dropped 6 bases and J dropped 5; count of bases not matched to a gene: 10. The CDR3 runs 13 residues.

This clonotype has at least ten counts. V and J are TRBV2 and TRBJ1-1; D call uncertain. V gave up 6 bases and J gave up 5 bases, with 4 bases separating them. The germline V gene encodes CDR1 SNHLY and CDR2 FYNNEI. CDR3 length equals 10 residues. In DNA form, the CDR3 reads TGTGCCAGCAGAGGAACTGAAGCTTTCTTT. It translates to CASRGTEAFF.

V and J are TRBV30 and TRBJ2-1, with 11 bases aligning to TRBD2. The CDR3 covers 13 residues. J lost 10 bases, V lost 0 bases, and 2 bases had no gene match. In germline, CDR1 is GTSNPN, CDR2 SVGIG (reference sequence). CDR3 bases: TGTGCCTGGAGTGTAGGGACTAGCGGAGAGCAGTTCTTC. Its protein product is CAWSVGTSGEQFF.

The CDR3 region is CSAPTPGLATDTQYF. The DNA for the CDR3 is TGCAGTGCTCCGACCCCGGGACTAGCGACAGATACGCAGTATTTT. The chain recombines TRBV20-1 with TRBJ2-3; 10 positions match TRBD2. The germline CDR1 and CDR2 sequences are DFQATT and SNEGSKA (reference sequence). CDR3 size: 15 residues. Losses at the gene ends were 5 bases for V and 3 bases for J; bases not matched to a gene: 8.